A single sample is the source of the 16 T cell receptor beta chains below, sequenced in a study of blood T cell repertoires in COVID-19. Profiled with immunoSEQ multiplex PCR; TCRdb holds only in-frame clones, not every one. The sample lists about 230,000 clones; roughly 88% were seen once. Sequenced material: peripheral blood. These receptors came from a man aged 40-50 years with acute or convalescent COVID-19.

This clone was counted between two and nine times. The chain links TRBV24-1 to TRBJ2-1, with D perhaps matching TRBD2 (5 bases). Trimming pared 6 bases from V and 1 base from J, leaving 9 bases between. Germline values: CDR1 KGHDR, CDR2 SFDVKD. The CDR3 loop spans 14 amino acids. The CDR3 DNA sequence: TGTGCCACCAGTAGCGGATCTTCCTACAATGAGCAGTTCTTC. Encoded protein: CATSSGSSYNEQFF.

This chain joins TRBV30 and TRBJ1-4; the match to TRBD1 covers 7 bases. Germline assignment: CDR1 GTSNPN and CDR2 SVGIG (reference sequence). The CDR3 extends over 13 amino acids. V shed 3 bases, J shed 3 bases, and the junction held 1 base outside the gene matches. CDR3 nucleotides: TGTGCCTGGAGGACAGGGTCTAATGAAAAACTGTTTTTT. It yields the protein CAWRTGSNEKLFF.

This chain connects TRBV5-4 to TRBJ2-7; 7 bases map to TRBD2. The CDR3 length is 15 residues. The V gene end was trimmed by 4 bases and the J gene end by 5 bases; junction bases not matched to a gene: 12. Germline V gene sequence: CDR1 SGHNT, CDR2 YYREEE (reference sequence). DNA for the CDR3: TGTGCCAGCAGCCGGGACGGTGCGGGAGTAAACGAGCAGTACTTC. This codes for CASSRDGAGVNEQYF. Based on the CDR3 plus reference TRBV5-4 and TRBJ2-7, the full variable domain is ETGVTQSPTHLIKTRGQQVTLRCSSQSGHNTVSWYQQALGQGPQFIFQYYREEENGRGNFPPRFSGLQFPNYSSELNVNALELDDSALYLCASSRDGAGVNEQYFGPGTRLTVT.

The CDR3 nucleotides read TGTGCCAGCAGCTTATCTGAGGTTCCCGCCGGGGAGCTGTTTTTT. Translated, it gives CASSLSEVPAGELFF. The chain uses TRBV7-9 and TRBJ2-2, with D uncertain. The germline V and J ends were trimmed by 2 bases and 6 bases, with 13 bases remaining between them. Looked up from germline, CDR1 is SEHNR and CDR2 is FQNEAQ (reference sequence). This CDR3 contains 15 residues.

The CDR3 spells CASSMGQGIPLYGYTF. As DNA, the CDR3 is TGTGCCAGTAGTATGGGACAGGGGATTCCCCTCTATGGCTACACCTTC. V usage is TRBV19 and J usage is TRBJ1-2; 10 bases fit TRBD1. V shed 3 bases and J 4 bases; nucleotides not matched to a gene: 8. The CDR3 totals 16 residues. The V gene's germline CDR1 is LNHDA and CDR2 SQIVND (reference sequence).

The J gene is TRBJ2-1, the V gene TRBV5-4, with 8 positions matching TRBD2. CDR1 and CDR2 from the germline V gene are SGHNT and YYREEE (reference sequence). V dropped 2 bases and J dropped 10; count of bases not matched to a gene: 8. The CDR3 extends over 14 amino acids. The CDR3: CASSFGLAEREQFF. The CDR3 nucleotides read TGTGCCAGCAGCTTCGGACTAGCCGAGAGGGAGCAGTTCTTC. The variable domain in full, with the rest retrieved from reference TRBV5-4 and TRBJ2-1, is ETGVTQSPTHLIKTRGQQVTLRCSSQSGHNTVSWYQQALGQGPQFIFQYYREEENGRGNFPPRFSGLQFPNYSSELNVNALELDDSALYLCASSFGLAEREQFFGPGTRLTVL.

The CDR3 sequence: CASSLAGGLSTDTQYF. DNA of the CDR3: TGTGCCAGCAGCTTGGCAGGGGGCCTCAGCACAGATACGCAGTATTTT. The gene calls are TRBV5-4 and TRBJ2-3; 8 nucleotides align to TRBD1. CDR3 length equals 16 residues. V was clipped by 0 bases and J by 0 bases; unmatched bases: 3. CDR1 and CDR2 (germline): SGHNT, YYREEE (reference sequence).

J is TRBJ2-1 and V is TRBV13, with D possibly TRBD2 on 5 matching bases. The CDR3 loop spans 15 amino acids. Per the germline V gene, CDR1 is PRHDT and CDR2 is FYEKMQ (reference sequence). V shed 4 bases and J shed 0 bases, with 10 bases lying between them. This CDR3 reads CASSSGGSSYNEQFF. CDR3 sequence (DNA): TGTGCCAGCAGCTCCGGAGGAAGCTCCTACAATGAGCAGTTCTTC.

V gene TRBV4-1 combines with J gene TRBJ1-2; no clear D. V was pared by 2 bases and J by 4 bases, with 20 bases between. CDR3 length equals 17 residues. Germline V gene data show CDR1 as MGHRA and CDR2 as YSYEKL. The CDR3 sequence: CASSQNLLWGEGYGYTF. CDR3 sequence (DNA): TGCGCCAGCAGCCAAAACTTACTCTGGGGTGAGGGCTATGGCTACACCTTC.

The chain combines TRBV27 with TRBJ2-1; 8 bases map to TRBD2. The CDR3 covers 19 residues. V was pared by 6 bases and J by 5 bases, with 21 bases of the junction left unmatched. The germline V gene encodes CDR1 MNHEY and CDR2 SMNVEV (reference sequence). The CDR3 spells CASRVLESLGRAPHNEQFF. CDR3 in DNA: TGTGCCAGCAGAGTCCTAGAATCACTCGGGAGGGCCCCACACAATGAGCAGTTCTTC.

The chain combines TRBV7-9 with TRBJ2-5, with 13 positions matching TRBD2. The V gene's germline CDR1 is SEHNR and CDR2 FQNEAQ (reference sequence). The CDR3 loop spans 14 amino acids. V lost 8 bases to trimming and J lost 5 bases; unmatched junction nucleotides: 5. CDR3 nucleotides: TGTGCCAGCGCTGGACTAGCGGGAGAGGAGACCCAGTACTTC. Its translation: CASAGLAGEETQYF.

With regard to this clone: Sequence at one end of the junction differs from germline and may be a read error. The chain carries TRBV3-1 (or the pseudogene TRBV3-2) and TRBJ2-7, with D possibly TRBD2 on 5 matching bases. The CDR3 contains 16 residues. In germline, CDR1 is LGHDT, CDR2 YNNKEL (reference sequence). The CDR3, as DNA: TGTGCCAGCAGCGAAGACGCAGCGGACCACCCCTACGAGCAGTACTTC. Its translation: CASSEDAADHPYEQYF.

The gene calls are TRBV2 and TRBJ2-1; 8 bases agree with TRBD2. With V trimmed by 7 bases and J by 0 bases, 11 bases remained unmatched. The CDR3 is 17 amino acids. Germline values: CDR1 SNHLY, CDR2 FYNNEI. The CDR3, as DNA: TGTGCCAGCAAGTCTCTAGCGGGCGAGGGCTCCTACAATGAGCAGTTCTTC. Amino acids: CASKSLAGEGSYNEQFF. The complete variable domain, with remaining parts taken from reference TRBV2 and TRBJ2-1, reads EPEVTQTPSHQVTQMGQEVILRCVPISNHLYFYWYRQILGQKVEFLVSFYNNEISEKSEIFDDQFSVERPDGSNFTLKIRSTKLEDSAMYFCASKSLAGEGSYNEQFFGPGTRLTVL.

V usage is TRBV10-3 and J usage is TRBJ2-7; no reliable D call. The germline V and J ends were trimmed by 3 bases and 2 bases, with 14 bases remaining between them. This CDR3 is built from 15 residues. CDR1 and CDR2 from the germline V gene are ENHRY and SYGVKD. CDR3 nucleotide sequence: TGTGCCATCAGTGATCCTCGCGGAGAGGCCTACGAGCAGTACTTC. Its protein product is CAISDPRGEAYEQYF.

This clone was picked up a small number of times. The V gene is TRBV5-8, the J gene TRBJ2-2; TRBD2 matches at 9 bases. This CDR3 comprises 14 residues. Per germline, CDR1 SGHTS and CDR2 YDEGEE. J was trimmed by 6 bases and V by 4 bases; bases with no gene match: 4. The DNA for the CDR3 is TGTGCCAGCAGCCGCGGGAGGGAGTCCGGGGAGCTGTTTTTT. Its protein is CASSRGRESGELFF.

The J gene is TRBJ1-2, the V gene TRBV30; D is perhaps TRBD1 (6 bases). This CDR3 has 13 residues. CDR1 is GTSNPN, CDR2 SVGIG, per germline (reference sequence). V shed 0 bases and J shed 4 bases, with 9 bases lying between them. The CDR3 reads CAWSVQGLYGYTF. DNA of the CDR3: TGTGCCTGGAGTGTTCAGGGGCTCTATGGCTACACCTTC.